Listed here are 13 T cell receptor beta chains from one sample, sequenced in a study of OX40 agonist ivuxolimab in advanced cancers. TCRdb's copy holds only in-frame clones and misses some; the assay was immunoSEQ multiplex PCR. The table has about 82,000 clones, 88% seen once. The sample here was CD4+ or CD8+ T cells sorted from blood, taken in a trial of the OX40 agonist ivuxolimab. These receptors were obtained from an adult with an advanced solid tumor such as melanoma, head and neck, liver or kidney cancer.

This chain joins TRBV6-6 and TRBJ1-5; D is perhaps TRBD1 (6 bases). CDR1 is MNHNY, CDR2 SVGAGI, per germline (reference sequence). Trimming left V 4 bases short and J 7 bases short, with 14 bases between. This CDR3 comprises 14 residues. CDR3 in amino acids: CASSSLGGRQPQHF. The CDR3 DNA follows: TGTGCCAGCAGTTCTTTGGGGGGCCGGCAGCCCCAGCATTTT.

The chain has TRBV28 and TRBJ1-2; D is ambiguous. Trimming removed 2 bases at V and 6 bases at J, with 19 bases between. Germline CDR1 reads MDHEN; CDR2 reads SYDVKM. This CDR3 region has 16 residues. CDR3 coding DNA: TGTGCCAGCAGTTTACCTACTTCCTCCTCAACACATGGCTACACCTTC. Encoded protein: CASSLPTSSSTHGYTF.

V usage is TRBV4-1 and J usage is TRBJ2-6; D is unresolved. Germline V gene data show CDR1 as MGHRA and CDR2 as YSYEKL. Trimming left V 6 bases short and J 0 bases short, with 15 bases between. The CDR3 extends over 17 amino acids. The CDR3 sequence is CASRPELRNSGANVLTF. Here the CDR3 DNA reads TGCGCCAGCAGACCTGAATTACGTAACTCTGGGGCCAACGTCCTGACTTTC.

The chain carries TRBV7-2 and TRBJ1-1; tentatively, D is TRBD1 (5 bases). The CDR3 has 13 amino acids. The V and J ends lost 3 bases and 3 bases respectively, with 8 bases between them. CDR1 and CDR2 from the germline V gene are SGHTA and FQGNSA. CDR3 amino acids: CASSLTEHTEAFF. The CDR3 DNA reads TGTGCCAGCAGCTTGACAGAGCACACTGAAGCTTTCTTT.

This chain joins TRBV4-2 and TRBJ2-1; TRBD2 matches at 7 bases. The CDR3 is 17 amino acids. CDR1 and CDR2 (germline): LGHNA, YNFKEQ. The V and J ends lost 3 bases and 0 bases, in that order; junction bases with no gene match: 8. In nucleotides, the CDR3 is TGTGCCAGCAGCCAGCCACTAGGCGGGAGCTCCTACAATGAGCAGTTCTTC. It codes for CASSQPLGGSSYNEQFF.

V gene TRBV4-2 combines with J gene TRBJ2-7; TRBD2 aligns across 11 bases. CDR1 and CDR2 from the germline V gene are LGHNA and YNFKEQ. This CDR3 spans 20 amino acids. With V trimmed by 0 bases and J by 0 bases, 13 bases remained unmatched. The CDR3 protein is CASSQDWATGTSGLSYEQYF. CDR3 in DNA: TGTGCCAGCAGCCAAGATTGGGCAACCGGGACTAGCGGTCTCTCCTACGAGCAGTACTTC.

The genes are TRBV4-3 and TRBJ1-2, with a possible D match to TRBD1 (5 bases). Germline CDR1 is LGHNA and CDR2 is YSLEER. V was clipped by 4 bases and J by 8 bases, with 20 bases between them. This CDR3 comprises 15 residues. The CDR3 protein is CASSPTAQGSGGYTF. The DNA for the CDR3 is TGCGCCAGCAGCCCGACTGCCCAGGGTTCGGGAGGCTACACCTTC.

This sequence joins TRBV6-1 and TRBJ2-2, with D perhaps matching TRBD1 (5 bases). The germline gives CDR1 MNHNS, CDR2 SASEGT. The CDR3 sequence is 13 residues long. Trimming took 5 bases from V and 6 from J, leaving 10 bases between them. In nucleotides, the CDR3 is TGTGCCAGCAGTCTGACAGTCCCCGGGGAGCTGTTTTTT. It encodes CASSLTVPGELFF.

The chain combines TRBV7-8 with TRBJ2-7; D uncertain. The CDR3 contains 14 residues. Looked up from germline, CDR1 is SGHVS and CDR2 is FQNEAQ. V was shortened by 5 bases and J by 0 bases, with 11 bases between the two germline ends. The CDR3, as DNA: TGTGCCAGCAGCCTAGTACGGAGCTCCTACGAGCAGTACTTC. This sequence encodes CASSLVRSSYEQYF.

The chain uses TRBV7-9 and TRBJ2-7, with D possibly being TRBD1 (6 bases). The germline gives CDR1 SEHNR, CDR2 FQNEAQ (reference sequence). The CDR3 length is 18 residues. Trimming stripped 5 bases from V and 2 bases from J, with 25 bases between. The CDR3 loop reads CASSPTGNVALRAYEQYF. The CDR3 DNA follows: TGTGCCAGCAGCCCCACAGGGAATGTGGCTTTAAGGGCCTACGAGCAGTACTTC.

The chain combines TRBV5-4 with TRBJ2-5, with D unresolved. CDR3 length: 14 residues. Trimming shortened V by 0 bases and J by 1 base, and 7 bases separated the two germline ends. Germline CDR1 and CDR2: SGHNT and YYREEE (reference sequence). For the CDR3, the DNA is TGTGCCAGCAGCTTGGCGGCTCTCCAAGAGACCCAGTACTTC. This gives the protein CASSLAALQETQYF.

The chain has TRBV7-9 and TRBJ2-3, with TRBD2 identical over 7 bases. Germline V gene lookup returns CDR1 SEHNR and CDR2 FQNEAQ (reference sequence). V lost 2 bases and J lost 1; bases outside the gene matches: 3. The CDR3 has 15 residues. This CDR3 is CASSLRTSGTDTQYF. The CDR3 nucleotides are TGTGCCAGCAGCTTACGGACTAGTGGCACAGATACGCAGTATTTT.

This rearrangement joins TRBV29-1 to TRBJ1-2; TRBD1 might be the D (5 bases). CDR1 is SQVTM and CDR2 is ANQGSEA in the germline V gene. V gave up 1 base and J gave up 10 bases, with 13 bases separating them. The CDR3 has 12 residues. The CDR3, as DNA: TGCAGCGTTGAAGGGGGGGGACTTGACTACACCTTC. As protein: CSVEGGGLDYTF.